This TCR beta chain was identified in a study of CD8 T cells in Susac syndrome. Study at large: Patients with Susac syndrome had blood drawn and were at that point therapy-naive, on corticosteroids, or on intravenous immunoglobulin alone. Whole-study results and caveats: In Susac syndrome, CD8+ expansion was highest in TEMRA and active disease.

The V end was cut by 5 bases, the J end by 6 bases, with 13 bases between. Germline lookup yields CDR1 SQVTM and CDR2 ANQGSEA. CDR3 length equals 12 residues. On this clonotype: What it recognizes is unknown.

TEMRA cells were FACS-enriched and CD8+ and CD4+ T cells negatively isolated. Random hexamers were used to reverse transcribe an amount of about 0.45 to 1 ug RNA. Amplification of TCR beta CDR3 spanned 54 Vbeta and 13 Jbeta via immunoSEQ multiplex PCR. Using its own MiXCR run on the immunoSEQ multiplex PCR reads, TCRdb lists one record per CDR3 protein. The sample yields roughly 130,000 distinct CDR3 sequences, just under 95% seen once. The sequence was collected from a human donor with Susac syndrome. The rearrangement joins TRBV29-1 to TRBJ1-2, with D possibly matching TRBD1 (5 bases). Specimen: CD8+ T cells from PBMCs. This chain's CDR3 is CSVTGTDNGYTF. The CDR3 DNA reads TGCAGCGTTACCGGGACGGACAATGGCTACACCTTC.